This TCR beta chain emerged from a study of patients and donors after allogeneic stem cell transplantation. This clonotype has only a few counts. Germline V gene sequence: CDR1 MNHEY, CDR2 SVGAGI. This CDR3 is 15 amino acids long. Trimming took 1 base from V and 0 from J, leaving 9 bases between them. TCRdb reanalysed the RT-PCR reads using MiXCR and keeps one entry per CDR3 protein. This table holds around 10,000 distinct CDR3 sequences, roughly a fifth found once. The source is a human donor who was either an allogeneic HSCT recipient or a stem cell or donor lymphocyte infusion donor (not recorded which). It is not recorded whose cells these are; they may come from a transplant donor. Source material: blood, either unsorted or a sorted T cell fraction (not recorded which). The chain combines TRBV6-5 with TRBJ1-1; D may be TRBD1 (5 bases). In DNA, the CDR3 is TGTGCCAGCAGTTACTGGGGCAGCCTGAACACTGAAGCTTTCTTT. Protein sequence: CASSYWGSLNTEAFF.